This T cell receptor (beta chain) originates from a study of T cells in Graves' hyperthyroidism and ophthalmopathy. Study results and caveats: It was a median approximately six months before onset that the model predicted ophthalmopathy. The majority of expanded thyroid clonotypes above 0.001 also appeared in blood. From stable hyperthyroidism, ophthalmopathy was set apart by a 13 V-J model.

Amplified TCR beta CDR3 regions derived from RNA transcripts. Researchers ran a first-round RT-PCR on the TCR CDR3 using the HTBI primer set. TCRdb passed the multiplex PCR reads through MiXCR, listing each CDR3 protein once. The table includes over 700,000 distinct CDR3 sequences, just over 35% detected once. CDR1 and CDR2 (germline): MNHEY, SVGAGI. Trimming stripped 7 bases from V and 9 bases from J, with 7 bases between. This CDR3 contains 10 residues. This clonotype was seen at least ten times. Antigen unknown. The sequence derives from a woman aged 40 to 55 with Graves' hyperthyroidism. Sequences were obtained from blood. The gene calls are TRBV6-5 and TRBJ1-5; no firm D call. The CDR3 nucleotides are TGTGCCAGCAACAAGATGCCCCAGCATTTT. Translation: CASNKMPQHF.